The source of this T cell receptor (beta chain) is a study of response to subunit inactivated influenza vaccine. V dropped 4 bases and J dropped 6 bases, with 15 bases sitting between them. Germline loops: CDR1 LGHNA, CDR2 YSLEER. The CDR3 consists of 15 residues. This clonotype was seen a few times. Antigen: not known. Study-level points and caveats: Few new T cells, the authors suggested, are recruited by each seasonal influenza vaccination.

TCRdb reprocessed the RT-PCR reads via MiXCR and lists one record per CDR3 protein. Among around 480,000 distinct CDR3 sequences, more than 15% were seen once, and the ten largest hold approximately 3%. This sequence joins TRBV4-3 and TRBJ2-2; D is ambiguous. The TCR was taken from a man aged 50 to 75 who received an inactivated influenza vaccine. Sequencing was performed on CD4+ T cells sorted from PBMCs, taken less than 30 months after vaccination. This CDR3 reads CASSPARSTAGELFF. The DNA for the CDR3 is TGCGCCAGCAGCCCCGCCCGGTCTACCGCCGGGGAGCTGTTTTTT.